Listed here are 32 T cell receptor beta chains from one sample, sequenced in a study of PD-1 blockade in classical Hodgkin lymphoma. Following autologous stem cell transplantation, relapse occurred in every patient, and exposure to brentuximab vedotin varied. TCRdb's table, derived via immunoSEQ multiplex PCR, lists solely in-frame clones and lacks some. The data hold some 64,000 clones, with 80% to 90% observed a single time. Here the sequenced sample was peripheral blood mononuclear cells (PBMCs), taken at baseline. These TCRs come from a human donor with classical Hodgkin lymphoma.

The rearrangement joins TRBV6-6 to TRBJ1-3; D remains unclear. The ends were cut back, 2 bases at V and 4 bases at J, with 3 bases in the middle. Germline V gene lookup returns CDR1 MNHNY and CDR2 SVGAGI (reference sequence). There are 12 residues in the CDR3. The CDR3 DNA reads TGTGCCAGCAGTTACATCGGAAACACCATATATTTT. It is translated as CASSYIGNTIYF.

The gene calls are TRBV5-6 and TRBJ1-4; D unclear. Germline V gene lookup returns CDR1 SGHDT and CDR2 YYEEEE. The V gene lost 4 bases and the J gene lost 3 bases, with 7 bases spanning the gap. The CDR3 length is 13 residues. In nucleotides, the CDR3 is TGTGCCAGCAGCCTACGCCCTAATGAAAAACTGTTTTTT. Protein sequence: CASSLRPNEKLFF.

The CDR3 DNA sequence: TGTGCCAGCAGTTTTGAGGAGGGCTATGGCTACACCTTC. Its protein product is CASSFEEGYGYTF. This chain joins TRBV27 and TRBJ1-2, with D hard to call. The CDR3 consists of 13 residues. The germline V gene encodes CDR1 MNHEY and CDR2 SMNVEV (reference sequence). Trimming stripped 3 bases from V and 4 bases from J, with 9 bases between.

The V gene is TRBV18, the J gene TRBJ2-7, with 10 nucleotides matching TRBD1. V shed 5 bases, J shed 4 bases, and the junction held 11 bases outside the gene matches. Germline values: CDR1 KGHSH, CDR2 LQKENI. The CDR3 length is 16 residues. The chain's CDR3 is CASSAGSSGQGYEQYF. The CDR3 nucleotides read TGTGCCAGCTCAGCGGGATCCTCGGGACAGGGGTACGAGCAGTACTTC. The entire variable domain, with the rest obtained from reference TRBV18 and TRBJ2-7, is as follows: NAGVMQNPRHLVRRRGQEARLRCSPMKGHSHVYWYRQLPEEGLKFMVYLQKENIIDESGMPKERFSAEFPKEGPSILRIQQVVRGDSAAYFCASSAGSSGQGYEQYFGPGTRLTVT.

The chain employs TRBV7-9 and TRBJ2-4; D remains ambiguous. The length of the CDR3 is 14 residues. Germline CDR1 is SEHNR and CDR2 is FQNEAQ (reference sequence). The V gene lost 5 bases and the J gene lost 8 bases, with 16 bases spanning the gap. CDR3 amino acids: CASSPGETFDIQYF. The DNA of the CDR3 is TGTGCCAGCAGCCCCGGAGAGACTTTCGACATTCAGTACTTC. The full variable domain, its missing parts supplied by reference TRBV7-9 and TRBJ2-4, is DTGVSQNPRHKITKRGQNVTFRCDPISEHNRLYWYRQTLGQGPEFLTYFQNEAQLEKSRLLSDRFSAERPKGSFSTLEIQRTEQGDSAMYLCASSPGETFDIQYFGAGTRLSVL.

This clone was recorded a few times. The genes are TRBV30 and TRBJ1-1; maybe TRBD1 (6 bases). V was shortened by 0 bases and J by 4 bases, with 9 bases between the two germline ends. The CDR3 runs to 13 residues. Germline-derived CDR1 and CDR2 are GTSNPN and SVGIG (reference sequence). Here the CDR3 reads CAWSVQGATEAFF. CDR3 coding DNA: TGTGCCTGGAGTGTACAGGGAGCCACTGAAGCTTTCTTT.

The chain is built from TRBV29-1 and TRBJ1-2, with D possibly TRBD1 on 6 matching bases. The V and J ends lost 7 bases and 4 bases respectively, with 13 bases between them. This CDR3 spans 12 amino acids. Germline loops: CDR1 SQVTM, CDR2 ANQGSEA. The CDR3 loop reads CSARSDSYGYTF. CDR3 sequence (DNA): TGCAGCGCCAGGTCGGACAGCTATGGCTACACCTTC.

This clone was counted a single time. The V and J genes are TRBV7-6 and TRBJ2-5; tentatively, D is TRBD1 (5 bases). Germline V gives CDR1 SGHVS, CDR2 FNYEAQ. The CDR3 runs to 15 residues. V lost 2 bases and J 5 bases, leaving 15 bases between the germline ends. The CDR3 is CASSLIGGAKETQYF. The CDR3 DNA follows: TGTGCCAGCAGCTTAATAGGTGGGGCCAAGGAGACCCAGTACTTC.

The V gene is TRBV2, the J gene TRBJ2-7; D not resolved. CDR1 and CDR2 from the germline V gene are SNHLY and FYNNEI. The V end lost 7 bases, the J end lost 3 bases, and 13 bases lay between the germline ends. The length of the CDR3 is 13 residues. CDR3 nucleotides: TGTGCCAGCATGCCCCCACAGATCTACGAGCAGTACTTC. This gives the protein CASMPPQIYEQYF.

The chain has TRBV5-1 and TRBJ2-7, with 9 bases that match TRBD1. CDR3 length: 16 residues. Per germline, CDR1 SGHRS and CDR2 YFSETQ. V dropped 0 bases and J dropped 3; count of bases not matched to a gene: 7. The CDR3 reads CASSLARDRVLYEQYF. DNA for the CDR3: TGCGCCAGCAGCTTGGCACGGGACAGGGTTCTCTACGAGCAGTACTTC.

The chain is built from TRBV7-9 and TRBJ1-2, with D perhaps matching TRBD1 (5 bases). V was cut by 5 bases and J by 3 bases, with 16 bases left in between. Germline V CDR1 and CDR2: SEHNR, FQNEAQ (reference sequence). The CDR3 contains 15 residues. The DNA of the CDR3 is TGTGCCAGCAGCCATTCCCGAGTGGGGGACTATGGCTACACCTTC. The encoded protein is CASSHSRVGDYGYTF.

This chain links TRBV6-5 with TRBJ1-5; D remains ambiguous. Trimming took off 8 bases at V and 1 base at J, with 15 bases between the two ends. CDR3 length equals 15 residues. Germline assignment: CDR1 MNHEY and CDR2 SVGAGI. The CDR3 here is CASGPNPRSNQPQHF. For the CDR3, the DNA is TGTGCCAGCGGCCCGAACCCCAGGAGCAATCAGCCCCAGCATTTT.

This clone showed up just once. This chain joins TRBV19 and TRBJ1-1; no definite D call. The CDR3 has 13 amino acids. Trimming shortened V by 5 bases and J by 1 base, and 8 bases separated the two germline ends. Germline CDR1 reads LNHDA; CDR2 reads SQIVND (reference sequence). CDR3 residues: CASSVNWNTEAFF. For the CDR3, the DNA is TGTGCCAGTAGTGTGAATTGGAACACTGAAGCTTTCTTT. The full variable domain, completed using reference TRBV19 and TRBJ1-1, is DGGITQSPKYLFRKEGQNVTLSCEQNLNHDAMYWYRQDPGQGLRLIYYSQIVNDFQKGDIAEGYSVSREKKESFPLTVTSAQKNPTAFYLCASSVNWNTEAFFGQGTRLTVV.

The gene calls are TRBV27 and TRBJ2-5; D may be TRBD2 (5 bases). With 3 bases removed from V and 0 bases from J, the gap between germline ends came to 17 bases. The length of the CDR3 is 17 residues. Germline loops: CDR1 MNHEY, CDR2 SMNVEV (reference sequence). CDR3 region: CASSFFVRGKHQETQYF. In DNA form, the CDR3 reads TGTGCCAGCAGTTTTTTTGTTCGGGGAAAACACCAAGAGACCCAGTACTTC.

The chain combines TRBV29-1 with TRBJ1-1, with D unresolved. The germline V and J ends were trimmed by 5 bases and 6 bases, with 10 bases remaining between them. This CDR3 is built from 11 residues. Germline V gene lookup returns CDR1 SQVTM and CDR2 ANQGSEA. CDR3 nucleotide sequence: TGCAGCGTTAGGCGGCGCGCTGAAGCTTTCTTT. This codes for CSVRRRAEAFF. Full variable domain (rest looked up from reference TRBV29-1 and TRBJ1-1): SAVISQKPSRDICQRGTSLTIQCQVDSQVTMMFWYRQQPGQSLTLIATANQGSEATYESGFVIDKFPISRPNLTFSTLTVSNMSPEDSSIYLCSVRRRAEAFFGQGTRLTVV.

The chain combines TRBV27 with TRBJ1-5; TRBD1 matches at 9 bases. Germline V CDR1 and CDR2: MNHEY, SMNVEV (reference sequence). Trimming cost V 3 bases and J 9 bases; bases outside gene matches: 6. The CDR3 sequence is 14 residues long. CDR3 nucleotide sequence: TGTGCCAGCAGTTTTGGACAGGGGCTGGGGCCCCAGCATTTT. It encodes CASSFGQGLGPQHF.

This sequence joins TRBV6-5 and TRBJ2-3; possibly TRBD1 for D (6 bases). In germline, CDR1 is MNHEY, CDR2 SVGAGI. The CDR3 covers 14 residues. The V and J ends lost 6 bases and 5 bases respectively, with 15 bases between them. CDR3 in DNA: TGTGCCAGCAGGGAGCCAGGGGTTGGAGATACGCAGTATTTT. Protein sequence: CASREPGVGDTQYF.

The CDR3 here is CASSEPPGQVNGEAFF. CDR3 bases: TGTGCCAGCAGTGAACCTCCGGGACAGGTTAATGGTGAAGCTTTCTTT. V is TRBV6-1 and J is TRBJ1-1; 8 nucleotides agree with TRBD1. The germline gives CDR1 MNHNS, CDR2 SASEGT. The CDR3 extends over 16 amino acids. Germline trimming cut 2 bases from V and 7 bases from J; bases unmatched to any gene: 12.

The chain joins TRBV7-9 to TRBJ1-2, with 9 nucleotides matching TRBD1. This CDR3 has 15 amino acids. Germline CDR1 SEHNR, CDR2 FQNEAQ (reference sequence). J lost 4 bases, V lost 4 bases, and 7 bases had no gene match. CDR3 nucleotide sequence: TGTGCCAGCAGCTCGTCCGGGACAGGGCTCTATGGCTACACCTTC. This gives the protein CASSSSGTGLYGYTF.

V usage is TRBV14 and J usage is TRBJ1-1; D unresolved. In germline, CDR1 is SGHDN, CDR2 FVKESK. Trimming pared 1 base from V and 1 base from J, leaving 7 bases between. The CDR3 spans 14 residues. The CDR3 region has the DNA TGTGCCAGCAGCCAAGCAACATCGAACACTGAAGCTTTCTTT. Translation: CASSQATSNTEAFF.

The gene calls are TRBV6-1 and TRBJ2-1; D ambiguous. The CDR3 loop spans 12 amino acids. CDR1 MNHNS and CDR2 SASEGT come from the germline V gene. The V and J ends lost 4 bases and 12 bases respectively, with 13 bases between them. The CDR3, as DNA: TGTGCCAGCAGTGTAAGGATTATGGGGCAGTTCTTC. The encoded protein is CASSVRIMGQFF.

The chain couples TRBV4-1 to TRBJ2-2; no firm D call. The CDR3 is 14 residues long. Trimming shortened V by 2 bases and J by 5 bases, and 9 bases separated the two germline ends. Germline V CDR1 and CDR2: MGHRA, YSYEKL. CDR3 residues: CASSQSVSTGELFF. CDR3 coding DNA: TGCGCCAGCAGCCAATCTGTCTCTACCGGGGAGCTGTTTTTT.

The CDR3 sequence is CASSIAMTDPEAFF. DNA for the CDR3: TGTGCCAGTAGTATAGCTATGACAGATCCTGAAGCTTTCTTT. The chain combines TRBV19 with TRBJ1-1; D possibly corresponds to TRBD1 (5 bases). Germline V gene sequence: CDR1 LNHDA, CDR2 SQIVND (reference sequence). This CDR3 is 14 amino acids long. Trimming stripped 1 base from V and 6 bases from J, with 12 bases between.

The chain's CDR3 is CASSTSSGGDNSPLHF. As DNA, the CDR3 is TGCGCCAGCAGCACCTCTTCGGGGGGAGATAATTCACCCCTCCACTTT. The rearrangement joins TRBV5-1 to TRBJ1-6; D is possibly TRBD1 (5 bases). This CDR3 is 16 amino acids long. Between the trimmed V and J ends, which lost 4 bases and 5 bases, there was a span of 16 bases. Germline V CDR1 and CDR2: SGHRS, YFSETQ.

The chain employs TRBV14 and TRBJ2-7, with D perhaps assigned TRBD1 or TRBD2 (5 bases each). The CDR3 has 19 amino acids. V lost 4 bases to trimming and J lost 3 bases, with 28 bases between them. Looked up from germline, CDR1 is SGHDN and CDR2 is FVKESK. The CDR3 sequence is CASSPPMMAGLGRYYEQYF. The CDR3 DNA sequence: TGTGCCAGCAGCCCCCCGATGATGGCGGGCCTGGGGCGATACTACGAGCAGTACTTC.

The chain carries TRBV7-8 and TRBJ2-7; TRBD2 might be the D (5 bases). CDR1 is SGHVS and CDR2 is FQNEAQ in the germline V gene. This CDR3 spans 11 amino acids. Trimming took 4 bases from V and 7 from J, leaving 8 bases between them. Here the CDR3 reads CASSYRDEQYF. CDR3 bases: TGTGCCAGCAGCTATCGGGATGAGCAGTACTTC.

The sample holds a few counts of this clone. The chain carries TRBV13 and TRBJ1-1; D gene unclear. The CDR3 is 10 amino acids. Germline CDR1 reads PRHDT; CDR2 reads FYEKMQ (reference sequence). Trimming took off 5 bases at V and 14 bases at J, with 12 bases between the two ends. The DNA of the CDR3 is TGTGCCAGCAGCCTCGTGGAAGGCTTCTTT. The encoded protein is CASSLVEGFF. The whole variable domain, remainder taken from reference TRBV13 and TRBJ1-1, is AAGVIQSPRHLIKEKRETATLKCYPIPRHDTVYWYQQGPGQDPQFLISFYEKMQSDKGSIPDRFSAQQFSDYHSELNMSSLELGDSALYFCASSLVEGFFGQGTRLTVV.

The V call is TRBV27, the J call TRBJ2-3; D remains unclear. Between the trimmed V and J ends, which lost 6 bases and 8 bases, there was a span of 18 bases. CDR3 length: 14 amino acids. CDR1 and CDR2 from the germline V gene are MNHEY and SMNVEV (reference sequence). The CDR3, as DNA: TGTGCCAGCAGCCCTGTAAGCACGGCTCCTACGCAGTATTTT. Its translation: CASSPVSTAPTQYF.

This chain connects TRBV27 to TRBJ2-3; D is ambiguous. Germline values: CDR1 MNHEY, CDR2 SMNVEV (reference sequence). This CDR3 region has 12 residues. Trimming stripped 5 bases from V and 1 base from J, with 4 bases between. The chain's CDR3 is CASSPGTDTQYF. Here the CDR3 DNA reads TGTGCCAGCAGTCCGGGCACAGATACGCAGTATTTT.

The chain joins TRBV27 to TRBJ1-2, with 8 bases lining up with TRBD1. The CDR3 runs to 16 residues. CDR1 and CDR2 (germline): MNHEY, SMNVEV (reference sequence). V trimming: 1 base; J trimming: 2 bases; junction bases outside the gene matches: 6. Here the CDR3 reads CASSLYGQGYNYGYTF. The CDR3 DNA reads as TGTGCCAGCAGTTTATACGGACAGGGATACAACTATGGCTACACCTTC.

V and J are TRBV6-5 and TRBJ1-2, with TRBD1 identical over 7 bases. Looked up from germline, CDR1 is MNHEY and CDR2 is SVGAGI. This CDR3 has 16 amino acids. The V gene end was trimmed by 4 bases and the J gene end by 7 bases; junction bases not matched to a gene: 15. DNA of the CDR3: TGTGCCAGCAGTTTAACAGGGGAAGCTGTAACTATTGGCTACACCTTC. Encoded protein: CASSLTGEAVTIGYTF.

The chain joins TRBV6-6 to TRBJ1-6; TRBD1 matches 10 bases. The germline V gene has CDR1 MNHNY and CDR2 SVGAGI (reference sequence). Trimming at V came to 5 bases and at J to 8 bases, leaving 3 bases not matched to a gene. The CDR3 has 14 residues. CDR3 loop: CASSRQGADSPLHF. In DNA, the CDR3 is TGTGCCAGCAGTCGACAGGGGGCAGATTCACCCCTCCACTTT.